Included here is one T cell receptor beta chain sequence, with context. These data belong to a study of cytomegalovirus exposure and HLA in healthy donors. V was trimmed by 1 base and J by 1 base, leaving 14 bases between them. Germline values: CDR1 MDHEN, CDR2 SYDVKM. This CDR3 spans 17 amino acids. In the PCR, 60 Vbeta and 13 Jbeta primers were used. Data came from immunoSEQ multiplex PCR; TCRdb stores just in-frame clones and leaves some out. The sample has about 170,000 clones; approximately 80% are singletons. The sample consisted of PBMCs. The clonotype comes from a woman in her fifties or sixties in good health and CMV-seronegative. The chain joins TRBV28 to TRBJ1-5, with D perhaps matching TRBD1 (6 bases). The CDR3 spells CASSLSGTTSSNQPQHF. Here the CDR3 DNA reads TGTGCCAGCAGTTTATCCGGGACAACGTCCAGCAATCAGCCCCAGCATTTT.